This passage covers 21 T cell receptor beta chains from one sample sequenced in a study of blood T cell repertoires in COVID-19. Some clones are missing from TCRdb's copy, which holds only in-frame ones; the method was immunoSEQ multiplex PCR. The sample gives about 380,000 clones, 88% of which show up once; roughly 1.2% is in the top ten. Sequencing input: PBMCs or T cells enriched from blood (not recorded which). These receptors all stem from a woman under 30 who had recovered from COVID-19.

The chain combines TRBV28 with TRBJ1-1, with TRBD1 as a possible D gene (5 bases). The CDR3 totals 13 residues. The V gene lost 5 bases and the J gene lost 5 bases, with 12 bases spanning the gap. Looked up from germline, CDR1 is MDHEN and CDR2 is SYDVKM. The DNA for the CDR3 is TGTGCCAGCAGTGCGGGGGGACGGACTGAAGCTTTCTTT. Translating it yields CASSAGGRTEAFF.

The chain couples TRBV5-1 to TRBJ2-7, with TRBD2 matching over 8 bases. The CDR3 runs to 14 residues. The trim removed 4 bases at V and 4 bases at J, leaving 7 bases unmatched. CDR1 and CDR2 (germline): SGHRS, YFSETQ. The CDR3 region is CASSPAKRGYEQYF. CDR3 nucleotides: TGCGCCAGCAGCCCGGCTAAGCGGGGGTACGAGCAGTACTTC.

The rearrangement joins TRBV2 to TRBJ1-4; D remains ambiguous. Germline assignment: CDR1 SNHLY and CDR2 FYNNEI. The CDR3 totals 16 residues. V lost 3 bases and J lost 2, with 13 bases in between. In nucleotides, the CDR3 is TGTGCCAGCAGTGACTTCTACGTATCGACTAATGAAAAACTGTTTTTT. Its protein product is CASSDFYVSTNEKLFF.

The chain employs TRBV5-1 and TRBJ1-2; D perhaps matches TRBD1 (6 bases). This CDR3 is 13 amino acids long. Trimming took off 6 bases at V and 2 bases at J, with 11 bases between the two ends. Germline CDR1 and CDR2: SGHRS and YFSETQ. Here the CDR3 DNA reads TGCGCCAGCACGACAGGAGACAACTATGGCTACACCTTC. It encodes CASTTGDNYGYTF.

The genes are TRBV7-8 and TRBJ2-7; 13 bases align to TRBD2. V lost 5 bases and J lost 2; bases outside the gene matches: 6. CDR1 is SGHVS, CDR2 FQNEAQ, per germline. The CDR3 has 16 amino acids. The CDR3 bases are TGTGCCAGCAGCCCGGGGACTAGCGGGGTACCCTACGAGCAGTACTTC. It encodes CASSPGTSGVPYEQYF.

This chain links TRBV29-1 with TRBJ1-2, with 8 positions matching TRBD1. Trimming took 4 bases from V and 6 from J; bases not matched to a gene: 7. CDR3 length: 13 amino acids. Germline CDR1 is SQVTM and CDR2 is ANQGSEA. In DNA form, the CDR3 reads TGCAGCGTTGTGTCCGACAGGGGAAATGGCTACACCTTC. Translated: CSVVSDRGNGYTF.

This rearrangement joins TRBV3-1 (or the pseudogene TRBV3-2) to TRBJ2-7; TRBD2 is a possible D gene (7 bases). Germline V gene sequence: CDR1 LGHDT, CDR2 YNNKEL (reference sequence). V lost 0 bases, J lost 3 bases, and 15 bases lay in between. The CDR3 consists of 16 residues. CDR3: CASSQDSGGPLYEQYF. CDR3 nucleotide sequence: TGTGCCAGCAGCCAAGATTCCGGGGGGCCCCTCTACGAGCAGTACTTC.

This chain connects TRBV12-5 to TRBJ2-5; TRBD1 agrees at 7 bases. This CDR3 is built from 16 residues. Losses at the gene ends were 2 bases for V and 5 bases for J; bases not matched to a gene: 11. The germline V gene has CDR1 LGHNT and CDR2 FRNRAP. CDR3 sequence: CASGLPRQGRVETQYF. CDR3 bases: TGTGCTAGTGGTTTGCCGAGACAGGGAAGGGTTGAGACCCAGTACTTC.

The gene calls are TRBV12-3 or TRBV12-4 and TRBJ1-2, with D unresolved. CDR3 length equals 13 residues. V lost 3 bases, J lost 4 bases, and 9 bases lay in between. In nucleotides, the CDR3 is TGTGCCAGCAGTTTTATAGATTCCTATGGCTACACCTTC. Translated, it gives CASSFIDSYGYTF.

The rearrangement links TRBV19 to TRBJ2-7; a weak D match, TRBD1 (5 bases). Looked up from germline, CDR1 is LNHDA and CDR2 is SQIVND (reference sequence). The CDR3 has 14 amino acids. Trimming cost V 1 base and J 2 bases, with 9 bases left between them. The CDR3 bases are TGTGCCAGTAGTATAGGGACACCTACCTACGAGCAGTACTTC. Encoded protein: CASSIGTPTYEQYF.

CDR3 protein: CACCDYQPQHF. The CDR3 DNA follows: TGTGCCTGTTGTGACTATCAGCCCCAGCATTTT. J is TRBJ1-5 and V is TRBV30; the D is unclear. There are 11 residues in the CDR3. Trimming pared 6 bases from V and 5 bases from J, leaving 8 bases between. The germline V gene has CDR1 GTSNPN and CDR2 SVGIG (reference sequence).

A word on this clone: Other DNA sequences from this sample encode an identical CDR3 as well. This sequence joins TRBV9 and TRBJ2-5, with 12 bases identical to TRBD2. J was trimmed by 3 bases and V by 0 bases; bases with no gene match: 0. From germline, CDR1 is SGDLS and CDR2 YYNGEE. The CDR3 has 15 residues. CDR3 amino acids: CASSVASGGEETQYF. CDR3 in DNA: TGTGCCAGCAGCGTAGCTAGCGGGGGGGAAGAGACCCAGTACTTC.

The V gene is TRBV19, the J gene TRBJ1-1; TRBD1 matches at 9 bases. There are 13 residues in the CDR3. Trimming at V came to 4 bases and at J to 4 bases, leaving 1 base not matched to a gene. CDR1 and CDR2 from the germline V gene are LNHDA and SQIVND (reference sequence). CDR3: CASSTDRGTEAFF. The CDR3 nucleotides are TGTGCCAGTAGTACGGACAGGGGCACTGAAGCTTTCTTT.

The count of this clone is one. The rearrangement links TRBV6-5 to TRBJ2-7; the D gene is possibly TRBD1 (5 bases). Trimming shortened V by 2 bases and J by 0 bases, and 11 bases separated the two germline ends. This CDR3 has 15 amino acids. Germline V CDR1 and CDR2: MNHEY, SVGAGI. In nucleotides, the CDR3 is TGTGCCAGCAGTTACCATATAGACAGCTCCTACGAGCAGTACTTC. Amino acids: CASSYHIDSSYEQYF.

The chain combines TRBV12-5 with TRBJ2-7, with D possibly TRBD2 on 5 matching bases. V lost 0 bases and J lost 6, with 21 bases in between. CDR3 length: 17 residues. Germline loops: CDR1 LGHNT, CDR2 FRNRAP. CDR3 amino acids: CASGLVPKDHKEGEQYF. The CDR3 DNA sequence: TGTGCTAGTGGTTTGGTACCAAAGGATCACAAAGAGGGCGAGCAGTACTTC.

The V and J genes are TRBV7-3 and TRBJ2-2, with 16 positions matching TRBD2. Per germline, CDR1 SGHTA and CDR2 FQGTGA. J gave up 5 bases and V 5 bases, and 14 bases lay outside the gene matches. The CDR3 has 20 amino acids. For the CDR3, the DNA is TGTGCCAGCAGCCCACCGCCCGGGACTAGCGGGGGGGCCTCTACCGGGGAGCTGTTTTTT. As protein: CASSPPPGTSGGASTGELFF.

The rearrangement joins TRBV4-3 to TRBJ2-7, with D possibly matching TRBD1 (7 bases). The CDR3 spans 12 residues. Germline CDR1 and CDR2: LGHNA and YSLEER. Trimming removed 3 bases at V and 7 bases at J, with 10 bases between. The CDR3 bases are TGCGCCAGCAGCCAGGCAGGGGGGGAGCAGTACTTC. Protein sequence: CASSQAGGEQYF.

This chain uses TRBV19 with TRBJ2-3, with D possibly TRBD1 on 5 matching bases. The CDR3 extends over 13 amino acids. The germline gives CDR1 LNHDA, CDR2 SQIVND (reference sequence). V lost 5 bases, J lost 4 bases, and 10 bases lay in between. CDR3 sequence (DNA): TGTGCCAGTAGTGCAGGGCTGGCAGATACGCAGTATTTT. Protein sequence: CASSAGLADTQYF.

The gene calls are TRBV6-5 and TRBJ1-2, with D maybe TRBD1 (6 bases). The CDR3 length is 14 residues. Germline V gene data show CDR1 as MNHEY and CDR2 as SVGAGI. Trimming cost V 5 bases and J 8 bases, with 18 bases left between them. The CDR3 protein is CASSTVTGALGYTF. The CDR3 nucleotides read TGTGCCAGCAGTACGGTGACAGGTGCCTTAGGCTACACCTTC.

This clone was observed a single time. The chain carries TRBV7-9 and TRBJ2-7; D is uncertain. In germline, CDR1 is SEHNR, CDR2 FQNEAQ (reference sequence). V was clipped by 5 bases and J by 4 bases, with 9 bases between them. The CDR3 has 12 amino acids. Here the CDR3 reads CASSRDGYEQYF. The CDR3, as DNA: TGTGCCAGCAGCCGTGACGGGTACGAGCAGTACTTC.

The chain uses TRBV10-3 and TRBJ1-1; D gene uncertain. Trimming took 2 bases from V and 0 from J, leaving 10 bases between them. Germline values: CDR1 ENHRY, CDR2 SYGVKD. This CDR3 is 15 amino acids long. CDR3 nucleotide sequence: TGTGCCATCAGTGAGAGAGGAGGTTTGAACACTGAAGCTTTCTTT. This gives the protein CAISERGGLNTEAFF.